This TCR beta chain was obtained from a study of blood T cells in healthy people across ages. Next came a second PCR, run for about 7 to 12 cycles, which used a sample-barcoded 5' primer along with a J-beta primer mix. MiXCR, run by TCRdb on the 5' RACE reads, gives a single entry per CDR3 protein. The data hold some 760,000 distinct CDR3 sequences, with around 25% observed a single time. V lost 3 bases and J lost 3, with 14 bases in between. Germline values: CDR1 KGHSH, CDR2 LQKENI. This CDR3 has 15 residues. On this clonotype itself: Its specificity is not known.

At least 6 million PBMCs were isolated per sample. Study-level results: When one million T cells were used, diversity estimates were thought to be underestimates.

The same data also contributed to another study, on T cells of mothers and their children.

The sample taken for sequencing was blood. The V call is TRBV18, the J call TRBJ1-2; D not certain. This receptor was taken from a boy between 10 and 17 years old in good health. CDR3 region: CASSPPPGSDYGYTF. The DNA for the CDR3 is TGTGCCAGCTCACCGCCACCCGGGAGTGACTATGGCTACACCTTC.